This is a list of T cell receptor beta chains from one sample in a study of blood T cells in healthy people across ages. In TCRdb, the 5' RACE reads were re-called with MiXCR into one record per CDR3 protein. In the table there are 1.5 million to 2 million distinct CDR3 sequences, roughly 50% of which are singletons. Sequenced sample: blood. The origin of the receptors is a woman in her thirties or forties in good health. CDR3s include the opening cysteine and the closing phenylalanine or tryptophan. A D gene is named only where the DNA matches it firmly. Size is omitted from some rows. Given values are once, few, many or a class for expanded clones.

abundance: few
j_gene: TRBJ2-1
d_gene: NA
v_gene: TRBV7-2
CDR3aa: CASSLDPSAYNEQFF
CDR3nt: TGTGCCAGCAGCTTAGATCCCTCTGCTTACAATGAGCAGTTCTTC

abundance: NA
j_gene: TRBJ2-3
d_gene: NA
v_gene: TRBV7-2
CDR3aa: CASNRERADTQYF
CDR3nt: TGTGCCAGCAATCGAGAGAGGGCAGATACGCAGTATTTT

abundance: few
j_gene: TRBJ2-5
d_gene: TRBD1
v_gene: TRBV4-3
CDR3aa: CASSQAGTDQETQYF
CDR3nt: TGCGCCAGCAGCCAAGCAGGGACAGACCAAGAGACCCAGTACTTC

abundance: few
j_gene: TRBJ2-1
d_gene: NA
v_gene: TRBV12-3/TRBV12-4
CDR3aa: CASTYVVYEQFF
CDR3nt: TGTGCCAGCACGTATGTTGTTTATGAGCAGTTCTTC

abundance: NA
j_gene: TRBJ2-3
d_gene: TRBD2
v_gene: TRBV20-1
CDR3aa: CSARDRRGGTDTQYF
CDR3nt: TGCAGTGCTAGAGATCGGCGGGGGGGCACAGATACGCAGTATTTT

abundance: NA
j_gene: TRBJ2-1
d_gene: TRBD2
v_gene: TRBV11-2
CDR3aa: CASSLDSRRAGSGEQFF
CDR3nt: TGTGCCAGCAGCTTAGACTCTCGACGAGCGGGGTCTGGGGAGCAGTTCTTC

abundance: once
j_gene: TRBJ2-3
d_gene: TRBD2
v_gene: TRBV20-1
CDR3aa: CSANRLAGSTDTQYF
CDR3nt: TGCAGTGCTAACCGGCTAGCGGGCTCCACAGATACGCAGTATTTT

abundance: NA
j_gene: TRBJ2-7
d_gene: NA
v_gene: TRBV20-1
CDR3aa: CSARDARGALYEQYF
CDR3nt: TGCAGTGCTAGAGATGCCCGGGGAGCGTTGTACGAGCAGTACTTC

abundance: NA
j_gene: TRBJ2-3
d_gene: NA
v_gene: TRBV19
CDR3aa: CASSIRVDTQYF
CDR3nt: TGTGCCAGTAGTATTAGAGTGGATACGCAGTATTTT

abundance: NA
j_gene: TRBJ2-1
d_gene: TRBD2
v_gene: TRBV27
CDR3aa: CASSPRLLAGLYNEQFF
CDR3nt: TGTGCCAGCAGCCCCCGTCTACTAGCGGGGCTTTACAATGAGCAGTTCTTC

abundance: NA
j_gene: TRBJ2-3
d_gene: TRBD2
v_gene: TRBV28
CDR3aa: CASRGGLAGATDTQYF
CDR3nt: TGTGCCAGCAGGGGCGGACTAGCGGGGGCCACAGATACGCAGTATTTT

abundance: NA
j_gene: TRBJ2-7
d_gene: NA
v_gene: TRBV14
CDR3aa: CASSLIFLGEQYF
CDR3nt: TGTGCCAGCAGTCTAATTTTCTTGGGTGAGCAGTACTTC

abundance: NA
j_gene: TRBJ1-2
d_gene: NA
v_gene: TRBV5-4
CDR3aa: CASSLWGSDSTYGYTF
CDR3nt: TGTGCCAGCAGCTTGTGGGGATCCGATAGCACATATGGCTACACCTTC

abundance: NA
j_gene: TRBJ2-5
d_gene: TRBD1
v_gene: TRBV20-1
CDR3aa: CSADDRGVETQYF
CDR3nt: TGCAGTGCGGACGACAGGGGAGTCGAGACCCAGTACTTC

abundance: NA
j_gene: TRBJ1-4
d_gene: TRBD1
v_gene: TRBV20-1
CDR3aa: CSASGQGKWEKLFF
CDR3nt: TGCAGTGCTTCCGGACAGGGGAAATGGGAAAAACTGTTTTTT

abundance: NA
j_gene: TRBJ2-1
d_gene: NA
v_gene: TRBV7-2
CDR3aa: CASGPPSSYNEQFF
CDR3nt: TGTGCCAGCGGTCCCCCAAGCTCCTACAATGAGCAGTTCTTC

abundance: once
j_gene: TRBJ2-1
d_gene: TRBD2
v_gene: TRBV7-2
CDR3aa: CASSFWSGGRGNEQFF
CDR3nt: TGTGCCAGCAGCTTCTGGAGCGGGGGACGGGGCAATGAGCAGTTCTTC

abundance: NA
j_gene: TRBJ1-1
d_gene: TRBD1
v_gene: TRBV25-1
CDR3aa: CASSVTGGFTEAFF
CDR3nt: TGTGCCAGCAGTGTAACAGGGGGCTTCACTGAAGCTTTCTTT

abundance: NA
j_gene: TRBJ2-7
d_gene: NA
v_gene: TRBV6-2/TRBV6-3
CDR3aa: CASSYAGTSDSYEQYF
CDR3nt: TGTGCCAGCAGTTATGCGGGGACAAGCGACTCCTACGAGCAGTACTTC

abundance: NA
j_gene: TRBJ1-2
d_gene: NA
v_gene: TRBV12-3/TRBV12-4
CDR3aa: CASIRDGKYGYTF
CDR3nt: TGTGCCAGCATTCGGGACGGTAAATATGGCTACACCTTC

abundance: NA
j_gene: TRBJ2-5
d_gene: TRBD2
v_gene: TRBV6-5
CDR3aa: CASSYPTPTSGAWEETQYF
CDR3nt: TGTGCCAGCAGTTACCCTACTCCGACTAGCGGGGCCTGGGAAGAGACCCAGTACTTC

abundance: few
j_gene: TRBJ2-5
d_gene: NA
v_gene: TRBV29-1
CDR3aa: CSVGGIEETQYF
CDR3nt: TGCAGCGTTGGCGGAATTGAGGAGACCCAGTACTTC

abundance: few
j_gene: TRBJ1-1
d_gene: TRBD1
v_gene: TRBV7-2
CDR3aa: CASSFDRGNTEAFF
CDR3nt: TGTGCCAGCAGCTTTGACAGGGGGAACACTGAAGCTTTCTTT

abundance: few
j_gene: TRBJ2-5
d_gene: NA
v_gene: TRBV15
CDR3aa: CATSRDLGPQETQYF
CDR3nt: TGTGCCACCAGCAGAGATTTGGGCCCTCAAGAGACCCAGTACTTC

abundance: few
j_gene: TRBJ2-7
d_gene: NA
v_gene: TRBV6-6
CDR3aa: CASSYSATEQYF
CDR3nt: TGTGCCAGCAGTTACTCCGCGACCGAGCAGTACTTC